This T cell receptor (beta chain) comes out of a study of PD-1 blockade in classical Hodgkin lymphoma. Trimming took 6 bases from V and 3 from J, leaving 15 bases between them. Per germline, CDR1 SNHLY and CDR2 FYNNEI. This CDR3 is 14 amino acids long. All patients experienced relapse after autologous stem cell transplantation, and brentuximab vedotin exposure was variable. The patients, who had relapsed/refractory classical Hodgkin lymphoma, achieved best responses of complete response, partial response or progressive disease. Clones were sequenced by immunoSEQ multiplex PCR, and TCRdb holds only the in-frame ones, with some missing. The table lists some 41,000 clones, 60% to 85% of them singletons.

The sequencing here drew on peripheral blood mononuclear cells (PBMCs), taken at baseline. The sequence derives from a human donor with classical Hodgkin lymphoma. V usage is TRBV2 and J usage is TRBJ2-7; a possible D gene is TRBD1 (6 bases). Written as DNA, the CDR3 is TGTGCCAGCAGCTCCACAGGGAGTTTCTACGAGCAGTACTTC. Protein: CASSSTGSFYEQYF.